The rows below give T cell receptor beta chains drawn from one sample of a study of cytomegalovirus exposure and HLA in healthy donors. Produced via immunoSEQ multiplex PCR; TCRdb's table is partial and in-frame only. Seen here are approximately 90,000 clones, roughly four fifths observed once, and the top ten hold about 4%. Sequencing used PBMCs. All receptors come from a man younger than 40 in good health and CMV-seronegative. CDR3s include the opening cysteine and the closing phenylalanine or tryptophan. A D gene is named only where the DNA matches it firmly. Expanded clones get a size class; other rows say once, few or many, or leave the size out.

j_call,v_call,d_call,clone_size,cdr3_nt,cdr3_aa
TRBJ1-5,TRBV7-9,TRBD1,-,TGTGCCAGCAGCCCACAGGGGGAACAGCCCCAGCATTTT,CASSPQGEQPQHF
TRBJ2-2,TRBV19,-,once,TGTGCCAGTAGTATAGGCGCGTCGGCGGCTCTGACGGCCGGGGAGCTGTTTTTT,CASSIGASAALTAGELFF
TRBJ1-1,TRBV10-3,-,-,TGTGCCATCAGGCCGGTGGGTCGGTTGCAGGGGCTCCGCTTGAACACTGAAGCTTTCTTT,CAIRPVGRLQGLRLNTEAFF
TRBJ1-4,TRBV7-9,TRBD1,-,TGTTCCAGCAGCCCCGGGACAGGGGAGGAAAAACTGTTTTTT,CSSSPGTGEEKLFF
TRBJ2-1,TRBV5-1,TRBD2,-,TGCGCCAGCAGCGGGGGGACTAGCGGGACGGATGAGCAGTTCTTC,CASSGGTSGTDEQFF
TRBJ2-1,TRBV7-9,-,-,TGTGCCAGCAGCTCCGTCGGCGGTTCCTACAATGAGCAGTTCTTC,CASSSVGGSYNEQFF
TRBJ2-1,TRBV15,TRBD2,-,TGTGCCACCAGCAGAGGTTCGGGAGCGGGAGGCTACAATGAGCAGTTCTTC,CATSRGSGAGGYNEQFF
TRBJ2-5,TRBV18,TRBD2,-,TGTGCCAGCTCACCGATAGCGGGAGATAGAGAGACCCAGTACTTC,CASSPIAGDRETQYF
TRBJ2-1,TRBV20-1,TRBD2,-,TGCAGTGCTAGAGGGACTAGTCAGTTCTTC,CSARGTSQFF
TRBJ1-1,TRBV29-1,-,-,TGCAGCGTTGTACCTGACAGTTATACTGAAGCTTTCTTT,CSVVPDSYTEAFF
TRBJ2-7,TRBV6-1,TRBD2,-,TGTGCCAGCAGTGAAGTCGGGGGGGAGGGCTACGAGCAGTACTTC,CASSEVGGEGYEQYF
TRBJ1-2,TRBV25-1,-,few,TGTGCCAGCAGTGAATATGGGGGGGCCGGTGGCTACACCTTC,CASSEYGGAGGYTF
TRBJ1-1,TRBV7-9,-,few,TGTGCCAGCAGCCAAACAGGGCTGAACACTGAAGCTTTCTTT,CASSQTGLNTEAFF
TRBJ2-5,TRBV6-5,TRBD1,-,TGTGCCAGCAGAAACAGGGGCGGCCAAGAGACCCAGTACTTC,CASRNRGGQETQYF
TRBJ1-1,TRBV29-1,-,-,TGCAGCGTCCAAGAGGGGAACACTGAAGCTTTCTTT,CSVQEGNTEAFF
TRBJ2-2,TRBV18,-,-,TGTGCCAGCTCACCCACCACAGGGACCTTCGGCACCGGGGAGCTGTTTTTT,CASSPTTGTFGTGELFF
TRBJ2-7,TRBV4-3,-,-,TGCGCCAGCAGCCAAGAGGCTCTAAATAGCTACGAGCAGTACTTC,CASSQEALNSYEQYF
TRBJ2-2,TRBV4-2,-,few,TGTGCCAGCAGCCAAGTCCCAACCTATGGGGCGGGGTCAGGCTTGACCGGGGAGCTGTTTTTT,CASSQVPTYGAGSGLTGELFF
TRBJ2-7,TRBV5-1,-,once,TGCGCCAGCAGTTTTCCAGACTCCTACGAGCAGTACTTC,CASSFPDSYEQYF
TRBJ2-1,TRBV7-6,TRBD1,-,TGTGCCAGCAGCTTAGGAGCGCTGGACAGGGGCAATGAGCAGTTCTTC,CASSLGALDRGNEQFF
TRBJ1-1,TRBV9,-,-,TGTGCCAGCAGCTCCCGGCAGGGGACGATGAACACTGAAGCTTTCTTT,CASSSRQGTMNTEAFF
TRBJ1-2,TRBV5-5,TRBD1,few,TGTGCCAGCAGCCAACCTGGACAGGGAAACTATGGCTACACCTTC,CASSQPGQGNYGYTF
TRBJ1-3,TRBV5-6,TRBD1,-,TGTGCCAGCAGCTCCCTGGACAGGTCTGGAAACACCATATATTTT,CASSSLDRSGNTIYF
TRBJ1-5,TRBV19,-,once,TGTGCCAGTAGTAGCCCCGGACAATTCGGTCAGCCCCAGCATTTT,CASSSPGQFGQPQHF
TRBJ2-7,TRBV11-1,TRBD2,-,TGTGCCAGCAGCTTAGTGTCTAGCGGGAGCTACGAGCAGTACTTC,CASSLVSSGSYEQYF
TRBJ1-5,TRBV10-3,TRBD1,-,TGTGCCATCAGTGGACAGGGAGGATTTAGCAATCAGCCCCAGCATTTT,CAISGQGGFSNQPQHF
TRBJ2-7,TRBV2,TRBD2,-,TGTGCCGGAACTAGCGAGCGGGGGGAGCAGTACTTC,CAGTSERGEQYF
TRBJ1-4,TRBV5-1,-,-,TGCGCCAGCAGCCTTGGGAGTGGGAATGAAAAACTGTTTTTT,CASSLGSGNEKLFF